The rows below give T cell receptor beta chains drawn from one sample of a study of memory CD4+ T cells and cytomegalovirus serostatus. Sequencing was performed with immunoSEQ multiplex PCR; in TCRdb, only in-frame clones are kept and a portion is missing. The data contain 65,000 to 95,000 clones, 65% to 85% of them singletons. The specimen sequenced was memory CD4+ T cells from blood. The receptors stem from an adult in good health and CMV-seronegative. Both conserved end residues are part of each CDR3. A D gene is named only where the DNA matches it firmly. The size of a clone is reported for some rows only, either as once, few or many, or as a class for expanded clones.

.,TRBV19,.,TRBJ2-5,CASSIVGGTETQYF,TGTGCCAGTAGTATAGTTGGGGGGACGGAGACCCAGTACTTC
.,TRBV6-6,TRBD1,TRBJ1-2,CASSLGQGQGYTF,TGTGCCAGCAGCCTCGGACAGGGCCAAGGCTACACCTTC
.,TRBV5-1,.,TRBJ1-1,CASSLYLTGEAFF,TGCGCCAGCAGCCTCTACCTCACCGGGGAAGCTTTCTTT
.,TRBV18,TRBD1,TRBJ1-1,CASSRQGGVTEAFF,TGTGCCAGCTCACGACAGGGAGGGGTCACTGAAGCTTTCTTT
.,TRBV11-2,.,TRBJ1-3,CASSLLGTEGNTIYF,TGTGCCAGCAGCTTACTCGGGACGGAAGGAAACACCATATATTTT
.,TRBV6-5,TRBD1,TRBJ1-4,CASSVRGPGEKLFF,TGTGCCAGCAGTGTCAGGGGGCCGGGTGAAAAACTGTTTTTT
.,TRBV2,.,TRBJ2-7,CASSKAPYEQYF,TGTGCCAGCAGCAAGGCCCCTTACGAGCAGTACTTC
.,TRBV9,.,TRBJ1-2,CASSKGHSDGYTF,TGTGCCAGCAGCAAGGGACACTCGGATGGCTACACCTTC
once,TRBV6-5,TRBD1,TRBJ2-1,CASRSGTVHNEQFF,TGTGCCAGCAGATCCGGGACAGTACACAATGAGCAGTTCTTC
.,TRBV11-2,.,TRBJ2-3,CASSLLLGTDTQYF,TGTGCCAGCAGCCTTCTCTTGGGCACAGATACGCAGTATTTT
few,TRBV4-1,.,TRBJ1-5,CASSDPLRANQPQHF,TGCGCCAGCAGCGATCCTTTGAGGGCCAATCAGCCCCAGCATTTT
.,TRBV6-5,TRBD2,TRBJ2-5,CASSYSPSGGFETQYF,TGTGCCAGCAGTTACTCCCCTAGCGGGGGGTTTGAGACCCAGTACTTC
.,TRBV4-2,.,TRBJ1-5,CASSQVGRQRAPPQHF,TGTGCCAGCAGCCAAGTTGGGAGACAGCGAGCACCCCCCCAGCATTTT
medium-sized,TRBV27,.,TRBJ1-5,CASSPGWAQPQHF,TGTGCCAGCAGCCCAGGGTGGGCTCAGCCCCAGCATTTT
.,TRBV5-1,.,TRBJ2-5,CASTLLGGGRETQYF,TGCGCCAGCACGCTCCTGGGCGGGGGCCGGGAGACCCAGTACTTC
once,TRBV9,.,TRBJ2-7,CASSVQAGASYEQYF,TGTGCCAGCAGCGTACAGGCAGGGGCGAGCTACGAGCAGTACTTC
.,TRBV11-2,.,TRBJ1-1,CASSTSRVTEAFF,TGTGCCAGCAGCACGAGCAGGGTCACTGAAGCTTTCTTT
few,TRBV6-1,.,TRBJ1-2,CASSEGGANYGYTF,TGTGCCAGCAGTGAGGGCGGAGCTAACTATGGCTACACCTTC
.,TRBV18,TRBD2,TRBJ2-1,CASSPSLSSGGNEQFF,TGTGCCAGCTCACCCTCCCTGTCTAGCGGGGGCAATGAGCAGTTCTTC
once,TRBV7-2,.,TRBJ2-7,CASSLARMAAVSYEQYF,TGTGCCAGCAGCTTAGCTCGGATGGCGGCGGTCTCCTACGAGCAGTACTTC
.,TRBV28,.,TRBJ1-2,CASRTQRGWYGYTF,TGTGCCAGCAGAACTCAAAGGGGGTGGTATGGCTACACCTTC
.,TRBV28,.,TRBJ1-1,CASSWGGRVWVTEAFF,TGTGCCAGCAGTTGGGGGGGGCGTGTATGGGTCACTGAAGCTTTCTTT
.,TRBV7-8,.,TRBJ1-5,CASSFSNQPQHF,TGTGCCAGCAGCTTCTCCAATCAGCCCCAGCATTTT
.,TRBV6-5,.,TRBJ1-6,CASSYLARANSPLHF,TGTGCCAGCAGTTACCTAGCACGAGCGAATTCACCCCTCCACTTT
.,TRBV4-1,TRBD2,TRBJ2-2,CASSQGSSGGYGELFF,TGCGCCAGCAGCCAGGGGTCTAGCGGGGGATACGGGGAGCTGTTTTTT
.,TRBV4-1,.,TRBJ1-4,CASSQAVNEKLFF,TGCGCCAGCAGCCAAGCAGTCAATGAAAAACTGTTTTTT
.,TRBV10-3,.,TRBJ2-1,CAISELGAENDNEQFF,TGTGCCATCAGTGAATTAGGAGCTGAGAATGACAATGAGCAGTTCTTC
once,TRBV19,.,TRBJ1-5,CASSGSSRAQDQHF,TGTGCCAGTAGTGGGTCCTCCCGGGCCCAGGACCAGCATTTT
.,TRBV11-3,.,TRBJ2-2,CASSLHRALNTGELFF,TGTGCCAGCAGCCTCCACAGGGCTCTGAACACCGGGGAGCTGTTTTTT
.,TRBV5-1,.,TRBJ2-2,CASKGRGDTGELFF,TGCGCCAGCAAAGGTCGGGGTGACACCGGGGAGCTGTTTTTT
.,TRBV6-1,.,TRBJ2-3,CASSEAGARTDTQYF,TGTGCCAGCAGCGAGGCGGGGGCGCGCACAGATACGCAGTATTTT
.,TRBV11-2,.,TRBJ2-7,CASSLELRTAEQYF,TGTGCCAGCAGCTTAGAATTGAGGACCGCGGAGCAGTACTTC
.,TRBV9,.,TRBJ1-1,CASSVAGQGNTEAFF,TGTGCCAGCAGCGTAGCAGGCCAGGGAAACACTGAAGCTTTCTTT
.,TRBV27,.,TRBJ1-1,CASSSSGRGNTEAFF,.
.,TRBV6-5,TRBD1,TRBJ1-2,CASSLAQGGGYTF,TGTGCCAGCAGTCTCGCCCAGGGGGGCGGCTACACCTTC
.,TRBV5-4,.,TRBJ2-1,CASSPSRGQYNEQFF,TGTGCCAGCAGCCCGAGTCGAGGACAGTACAATGAGCAGTTCTTC
once,TRBV19,.,TRBJ1-5,CASSPRTTVLPSNQPQHF,TGTGCCAGTAGCCCTCGGACCACTGTTCTGCCTAGCAATCAGCCCCAGCATTTT
.,TRBV28,TRBD1,TRBJ1-2,CASSFFPGTGLSGYTF,TGTGCCAGCAGTTTCTTCCCCGGGACAGGGCTGAGCGGCTACACCTTC
.,TRBV5-1,.,TRBJ1-1,CASSRQPGRGDTEAFF,TGCGCCAGCAGCAGGCAACCCGGCCGCGGGGACACTGAAGCTTTCTTT
once,TRBV11-3,TRBD2,TRBJ2-3,CASSSGLAGPTDTQYF,TGTGCCAGCAGCTCGGGACTAGCGGGGCCCACAGATACGCAGTATTTT
.,TRBV4-1,TRBD2,TRBJ2-7,CASSQGRGGDYEQYF,TGCGCCAGCAGCCAAGGACGGGGGGGGGACTACGAGCAGTACTTC
once,TRBV5-1,.,TRBJ2-3,CASSPGQITDTQYF,TGCGCCAGCAGCCCGGGACAAATCACAGATACGCAGTATTTT
.,TRBV5-6,.,TRBJ1-2,CASRSTTANYGYTF,TGTGCCAGCAGATCAACAACCGCTAACTATGGCTACACCTTC
.,TRBV20-1,.,TRBJ2-1,CSAFRYEQFF,TGCAGTGCATTTAGATATGAGCAGTTCTTC
.,TRBV11-3,.,TRBJ1-1,CASSLGGRTANTEAFF,TGTGCCAGCAGCTTAGGTGGTAGGACGGCGAACACTGAAGCTTTCTTT
once,TRBV2,.,TRBJ1-2,CASSEDGIIGSSTSNYGYTF,TGTGCCAGCAGTGAAGACGGAATCATTGGCAGTAGTACTTCTAACTATGGCTACACCTTC
.,TRBV5-1,TRBD1,TRBJ2-7,CASSPKPQGALYEQYF,TGCGCCAGCAGCCCAAAGCCTCAGGGGGCCCTCTACGAGCAGTACTTC
many,TRBV4-2,.,TRBJ1-2,CASSQDHHSGNTNYGYTF,TGTGCCAGCAGCCAAGATCACCATAGCGGAAATACTAACTATGGCTACACCTTC
.,TRBV14,.,TRBJ2-2,CASSPYARYTGELFF,TGTGCCAGCAGCCCCTACGCCAGATACACCGGGGAGCTGTTTTTT
.,TRBV5-1,.,TRBJ2-1,CASSIRTAYNEQFF,TGCGCCAGCAGCATCAGGACAGCCTACAATGAGCAGTTCTTC
once,TRBV4-2,.,TRBJ1-3,CASSQVTLSSGNTIYF,TGTGCCAGCAGCCAAGTGACCCTTAGCTCTGGAAACACCATATATTTT
.,TRBV10-3,.,TRBJ2-1,CAISEGNEQFF,TGTGCCATCAGTGAGGGCAATGAGCAGTTCTTC
few,TRBV20-1,.,TRBJ1-2,CSGRPFDSYTF,TGCAGCGGACGACCTTTCGATAGCTACACCTTC